One and the same sample provided the 22 T cell receptor beta chains below, sequenced in a study of identical twins. TCRdb re-called the 5' RACE reads with MiXCR, one entry per CDR3 protein. The table has roughly 720,000 distinct CDR3 sequences, 15% to 20% seen once; the top ten hold about an eighth. These sequences were also reported in another study, on T cells expressing NK-cell markers.

Sequenced sample: PBMCs. The receptor set was obtained from a woman between 18 and 30 years old in good health.

The chain combines TRBV9 with TRBJ2-5, with 9 bases identical to TRBD2. The CDR3 length is 13 residues. The V segment lost 6 bases and the J segment 3 bases; nucleotides outside the gene matches: 3. Germline V CDR1 and CDR2: SGDLS, YYNGEE. Here the CDR3 DNA reads TGTGCCAGCAACTTAGCGGGAGAAGAGACCCAGTACTTC. This gives the protein CASNLAGEETQYF.

This clonotype appeared a few times. The V gene is TRBV20-1, the J gene TRBJ1-1, with D tentatively TRBD1 (6 bases). Between the trimmed V and J ends, which lost 1 base and 8 bases, there was a span of 17 bases. From germline, CDR1 is DFQATT and CDR2 SNEGSKA (reference sequence). The CDR3 is made up of 14 amino acids. The CDR3, as DNA: TGCAGTGCTAGAGCAGGAGCCCTTAGGGGGGAAGCTTTCTTT. It translates to CSARAGALRGEAFF.

This clonotype was seen ten or more times. This chain uses TRBV20-1 with TRBJ2-7; the D gene is possibly TRBD1 (6 bases). Trimming removed 5 bases from V and 4 bases from J, with 21 bases in between. The CDR3 sequence is 15 residues long. CDR1 DFQATT and CDR2 SNEGSKA come from the germline V gene (reference sequence). CDR3 in amino acids: CSAHNTGTRYYEQYF. Written as DNA, the CDR3 is TGCAGTGCTCACAATACCGGGACAAGATATTACGAGCAGTACTTC.

J is TRBJ2-1 and V is TRBV7-8, with D maybe TRBD2 (6 bases). Germline values: CDR1 SGHVS, CDR2 FQNEAQ. The CDR3 spans 16 residues. V lost 7 bases and J lost 12, with 28 bases in between. CDR3 sequence (DNA): TGTGCCAGCATGCTTAGTGGGACTTACTATACAATACGGCAGTTCTTC. Residues: CASMLSGTYYTIRQFF.

This chain uses TRBV5-1 with TRBJ2-3; possibly TRBD1 for D (5 bases). Trimming removed 0 bases from V and 1 base from J, with 12 bases in between. The CDR3 loop spans 16 amino acids. Germline CDR1 SGHRS, CDR2 YFSETQ. For the CDR3, the DNA is TGCGCCAGCAGCTTGGAAAGGCAGGGTGGCACAGATACGCAGTATTTT. It is translated as CASSLERQGGTDTQYF.

The rearrangement links TRBV11-2 to TRBJ1-3; D is unresolved. From germline, CDR1 is SGHAT and CDR2 FQNNGV. Trimming pared 1 base from V and 4 bases from J, leaving 14 bases between. The CDR3 is made up of 16 amino acids. In nucleotides, the CDR3 is TGTGCCAGCAGCTTAGGTCGGGGAAGTCCAGGAAACACCATATATTTT. Its protein product is CASSLGRGSPGNTIYF. Complete variable domain (other parts from reference TRBV11-2 and TRBJ1-3): EAGVAQSPRYKIIEKRQSVAFWCNPISGHATLYWYQQILGQGPKLLIQFQNNGVVDDSQLPKDRFSAERLKGVDSTLKIQPAKLEDSAVYLCASSLGRGSPGNTIYFGEGSWLTVV.

This clonotype was detected a few times. The chain employs TRBV6-1 and TRBJ2-1; a possible D gene is TRBD2 (6 bases). V lost 5 bases to trimming and J lost 5 bases, with 16 bases between them. Germline V gene sequence: CDR1 MNHNS, CDR2 SASEGT. This CDR3 has 15 residues. The CDR3 bases are TGTGCCAGCAGTACGATAGCGGACCCTAACAATGAGCAGTTCTTC. Encoded protein: CASSTIADPNNEQFF.

This clonotype was found a few times. CDR3 DNA: TGTGCCAGCAGACCGGGACAGGGAGCAAGTGGTGGGGCCAACGTCCTGACTTTC. Translating it yields CASRPGQGASGGANVLTF. The chain couples TRBV11-1 to TRBJ2-6; 9 bases are shared with TRBD1. Germline trimming cut 6 bases from V and 3 bases from J; bases unmatched to any gene: 12. The germline V gene has CDR1 SGHAT and CDR2 FQDESV (reference sequence). The CDR3 has 18 amino acids.

The chain joins TRBV7-9 to TRBJ2-1; 7 bases fit TRBD2. Germline V lookup: CDR1 SEHNR, CDR2 FQNEAQ (reference sequence). With V trimmed by 5 bases and J by 7 bases, 2 bases remained unmatched. This CDR3 is built from 12 residues. CDR3 sequence: CASSAGLNEQFF. The CDR3 bases are TGTGCCAGCAGCGCGGGACTAAATGAGCAGTTCTTC.

This clonotype was counted a few times. The gene calls are TRBV20-1 and TRBJ1-1; a weak D match, TRBD1 (6 bases). CDR1 DFQATT and CDR2 SNEGSKA come from the germline V gene (reference sequence). V was cut by 1 base and J by 1 base, with 10 bases left in between. The CDR3 runs 14 residues. This CDR3 is CSARGTTGNTEAFF. The DNA of the CDR3 is TGCAGTGCTAGAGGAACGACAGGGAACACTGAAGCTTTCTTT.

This clonotype has only a few counts. The chain joins TRBV20-1 to TRBJ2-7; TRBD2 might be the D (6 bases). This CDR3 contains 9 residues. Trimming removed 7 bases at V and 7 bases at J, with 8 bases between. In germline, CDR1 is DFQATT, CDR2 SNEGSKA (reference sequence). The CDR3 DNA is TGCAGTGTTGGGACTGAGCAGTACTTC. Protein sequence: CSVGTEQYF.

This clonotype was seen a few times. The chain links TRBV20-1 to TRBJ1-3; D not resolved. The CDR3 sequence is 14 residues long. Trimming removed 6 bases from V and 0 bases from J, with 12 bases in between. The V gene's germline CDR1 is DFQATT and CDR2 SNEGSKA (reference sequence). Here the CDR3 reads CSAPDGSSGNTIYF. For the CDR3, the DNA is TGCAGTGCACCGGACGGGAGCTCTGGAAACACCATATATTTT.

This chain links TRBV9 with TRBJ2-7, with D perhaps TRBD1 (5 bases). The V gene lost 0 bases and the J gene lost 5 bases, with 15 bases spanning the gap. CDR1 is SGDLS, CDR2 YYNGEE, per germline. CDR3 size: 15 residues. DNA for the CDR3: TGTGCCAGCAGCGTAGCCCCAGGGTTGGTGGACGAGCAGTACTTC. Translation gives CASSVAPGLVDEQYF.

The rearrangement uses TRBV4-1 and TRBJ2-3; 8 nucleotides line up with TRBD2. J lost 2 bases, V lost 4 bases, and 8 bases had no gene match. Germline values: CDR1 MGHRA, CDR2 YSYEKL. CDR3 size: 16 residues. The CDR3 region has the DNA TGCGCCAGCAGCCCAGTGAAAGCGGGGGCCACAGATACGCAGTATTTT. Protein product: CASSPVKAGATDTQYF.

This clonotype has just a few counts. V and J are TRBV12-3 or TRBV12-4 and TRBJ2-3; either TRBD1 or TRBD2 may supply D (5 bases each). The ends were cut back, 5 bases at V and 4 bases at J, with 7 bases in the middle. The CDR3 covers 12 residues. This chain's CDR3 is CASSGGPDTQYF. The CDR3 region has the DNA TGTGCCAGCAGTGGGGGTCCAGATACGCAGTATTTT.

This clonotype was seen a few times. This sequence joins TRBV12-3 or TRBV12-4 and TRBJ2-7; 10 bases map to TRBD2. V lost 6 bases to trimming and J lost 3 bases; unmatched junction nucleotides: 14. The CDR3 length is 17 residues. CDR3 in DNA: TGTGCCAGCAGGATTACTAGCGGGGTCCTTACTGGCTACGAGCAGTACTTC. This encodes CASRITSGVLTGYEQYF.

This clonotype was picked up a small number of times. V usage is TRBV20-1 and J usage is TRBJ2-1; 9 bases fit TRBD2. Germline values: CDR1 DFQATT, CDR2 SNEGSKA (reference sequence). V shed 4 bases, J shed 10 bases, and the junction held 5 bases outside the gene matches. This CDR3 has 12 residues. CDR3 coding DNA: TGCAGTGCTATGGCGGGAGGGCACGAGCAGTTCTTC. Translated, it gives CSAMAGGHEQFF.

This clonotype came up a few times. J is TRBJ2-7 and V is TRBV20-1; D not certain. V gave up 4 bases and J gave up 3 bases, with 10 bases separating them. Germline CDR1 and CDR2: DFQATT and SNEGSKA (reference sequence). This CDR3 spans 12 amino acids. The CDR3 loop reads CSAKDINYEQYF. In DNA, the CDR3 is TGCAGTGCTAAGGATATAAACTACGAGCAGTACTTC.

The rearrangement links TRBV30 to TRBJ1-4; D remains unclear. The germline V gene encodes CDR1 GTSNPN and CDR2 SVGIG (reference sequence). The CDR3 is made up of 11 amino acids. V gave up 0 bases and J gave up 8 bases, with 4 bases separating them. The chain's CDR3 is CAWSVWEKLFF. CDR3 bases: TGTGCCTGGAGTGTCTGGGAAAAACTGTTTTTT.

The table lists this clonotype with a few counts. The V and J genes are TRBV15 and TRBJ1-1, with D possibly TRBD1 on 6 matching bases. Trimming took 0 bases from V and 1 from J, leaving 12 bases between them. Per the germline V gene, CDR1 is LNHNV and CDR2 is YYDKDF (reference sequence). There are 16 residues in the CDR3. In DNA, the CDR3 is TGTGCCACCAGCAGAGATGGGGGCAGGAGGAACACTGAAGCTTTCTTT. Its protein is CATSRDGGRRNTEAFF.

V usage is TRBV29-1 and J usage is TRBJ1-1; D gene ambiguous. The CDR3 sequence is 13 residues long. The germline gives CDR1 SQVTM, CDR2 ANQGSEA. The V end lost 4 bases, the J end lost 0 bases, and 9 bases lay between the germline ends. CDR3 DNA sequence: TGCAGCGTTGTTGGCCATTTGAACACTGAAGCTTTCTTT. Protein sequence: CSVVGHLNTEAFF.

The chain carries TRBV7-9 and TRBJ1-2; no firm D call. Germline loops: CDR1 SEHNR, CDR2 FQNEAQ (reference sequence). The V end was cut by 5 bases, the J end by 0 bases, with 13 bases between. CDR3 size: 15 residues. The CDR3 bases are TGTGCCAGCAGCGCCTACGCGGGGACTAACTATGGCTACACCTTC. Encoded protein: CASSAYAGTNYGYTF.